Below, 26 T cell receptor beta chains from the same sample are listed, as sequenced in a study of human T cells and chemical hapten exposure. In TCRdb, the RACE reads were re-called with MiXCR into one record per CDR3 protein. The table records tens of thousands of distinct CDR3 sequences, approximately 5.5% of them present only once. The time point here: healthy volunteer bleed at 6 weeks. Unfractionated whole blood yielded total RNA. Material: whole blood. The receptors originated from a human donor in good health. Some clones in this sample may be carry-over from other donors' samples.

This clonotype rates as medium-sized. V gene TRBV5-1 combines with J gene TRBJ2-1; 7 bases map to TRBD2. The V gene end was trimmed by 2 bases and the J gene end by 4 bases; junction bases not matched to a gene: 9. CDR3 length: 16 amino acids. Per the germline V gene, CDR1 is SGHRS and CDR2 is YFSETQ. CDR3 in DNA: TGCGCCAGCAGCTTACTAGCGCGGGATGGTTACAATGAGCAGTTCTTC. Its protein is CASSLLARDGYNEQFF.

The rearrangement uses TRBV7-9 and TRBJ1-2, with D perhaps matching TRBD1 (5 bases). This CDR3 comprises 15 residues. Germline assignment: CDR1 SEHNR and CDR2 FQNEAQ (reference sequence). Trimming removed 1 base at V and 0 bases at J, with 9 bases between. This CDR3 reads CASSLGSGPNYGYTF. In DNA, the CDR3 is TGTGCCAGCAGCTTAGGGTCAGGGCCTAACTATGGCTACACCTTC.

This clonotype was counted ten times or more. The chain is built from TRBV12-3 or TRBV12-4 and TRBJ1-2, with a weak D call TRBD1 (5 bases). This CDR3 has 13 amino acids. Trimming left V 7 bases short and J 4 bases short, with 13 bases between. The CDR3 coding sequence is TGTGCCAGCACCACAGGACCGATCTATGGCTACACCTTC. This codes for CASTTGPIYGYTF.

This clonotype was seen more than once but under ten times. V gene TRBV18 combines with J gene TRBJ2-3; D is perhaps TRBD1 (6 bases). With 6 bases removed from V and 0 bases from J, the gap between germline ends came to 13 bases. Germline V CDR1 and CDR2: KGHSH, LQKENI. This CDR3 is built from 15 residues. The CDR3 bases are TGTGCCAGCTCTTCCCAGGGGCCTAGCACAGATACGCAGTATTTT. This sequence encodes CASSSQGPSTDTQYF.

This clonotype was seen many times. The chain carries TRBV13 and TRBJ1-6, with D tentatively TRBD1 (6 bases). V lost 4 bases to trimming and J lost 6 bases, with 10 bases between them. CDR3 length equals 14 residues. Per the germline V gene, CDR1 is PRHDT and CDR2 is FYEKMQ (reference sequence). Here the CDR3 DNA reads TGTGCCAGCAGCTCCAGGGGAAGTAATTCACCCCTCCACTTT. Translated: CASSSRGSNSPLHF. Looking up the rest from reference TRBV13 and TRBJ1-6 gives the full variable domain: AAGVIQSPRHLIKEKRETATLKCYPIPRHDTVYWYQQGPGQDPQFLISFYEKMQSDKGSIPDRFSAQQFSDYHSELNMSSLELGDSALYFCASSSRGSNSPLHFGNGTRLTVT.

This clonotype was picked up a small number of times. The CDR3 protein is CASSDQRYQPQHF. In DNA, the CDR3 is TGTGCCAGCAGTGACCAGAGGTATCAGCCCCAGCATTTT. V gene TRBV6-5 combines with J gene TRBJ1-5; D call uncertain. The germline V and J ends were trimmed by 5 bases and 5 bases, with 10 bases remaining between them. This CDR3 is built from 13 residues. Germline CDR1 reads MNHEY; CDR2 reads SVGAGI.

The table lists this clonotype with many counts. The chain links TRBV29-1 to TRBJ2-3; D ambiguous. The length of the CDR3 is 13 residues. Per germline, CDR1 SQVTM and CDR2 ANQGSEA. The V end lost 4 bases, the J end lost 7 bases, and 15 bases lay between the germline ends. The CDR3 DNA reads TGCAGCGTTGGTAGTTCTACAGCTAATACGCAGTATTTT. Encoded protein: CSVGSSTANTQYF.

To note about this clonotype: At one of its ends the junction is not consistent with the germline gene, which may arise from a read error. DNA for the CDR3: TGTGCCAGCAGCGTAGGAGCGGGAGAAGGGGCAGATACGCGGTATTTT. This codes for CASSVGAGEGADTRYF. The rearrangement joins TRBV9 to TRBJ2-3, with 8 bases that match TRBD2. CDR3 length: 16 amino acids. The germline V gene has CDR1 SGDLS and CDR2 YYNGEE.

This clonotype came up many times. The CDR3 here is CASSILGLAGGPVTDTQYF. CDR3 nucleotides: TGTGCCAGCAGCATTCTGGGACTAGCGGGGGGGCCGGTGACAGATACGCAGTATTTT. The chain employs TRBV7-2 and TRBJ2-3; 16 nucleotides align to TRBD2. CDR3 length: 19 residues. Trimming cost V 5 bases and J 3 bases; bases outside gene matches: 11. CDR1 is SGHTA, CDR2 FQGNSA, per germline.

V is TRBV7-2 and J is TRBJ2-7, with 8 bases lining up with TRBD2. Germline V gene sequence: CDR1 SGHTA, CDR2 FQGNSA. The CDR3 has 16 amino acids. With 5 bases clipped from V and 1 base from J, the junction kept 10 bases outside the gene matches. The CDR3 bases are TGTGCCAGCAGCCCTAAAGCGGGGGCCATATCCTACGAGCAGTACTTC. Protein: CASSPKAGAISYEQYF.

This clonotype was found many times. V usage is TRBV25-1 and J usage is TRBJ2-6; D is uncertain. This CDR3 spans 24 amino acids. The germline V and J ends were trimmed by 0 bases and 1 base, with 31 bases remaining between them. The germline V gene has CDR1 MGHDK and CDR2 SYGVNS. The CDR3 DNA is TGTGCCAGCAGTGAATATAAACCACAAGGGCCTTATCCCCATTATTCTTCTGGGGCCAACGTCCTGACTTTC. It encodes CASSEYKPQGPYPHYSSGANVLTF.

This clonotype was observed at least ten times. The chain couples TRBV20-1 to TRBJ1-6, with no clear D. CDR1 is DFQATT, CDR2 SNEGSKA, per germline (reference sequence). CDR3 size: 11 residues. V lost 6 bases and J lost 7, with 7 bases in between. The CDR3 reads CSAGLNSPLHF. The CDR3 region has the DNA TGCAGTGCGGGCTTAAATTCACCCCTCCACTTT.

Details on this clonotype: This may come from a read error, since a much larger clone is one base off. V and J are TRBV6-5 and TRBJ1-1; D gene uncertain. This CDR3 region has 13 residues. Germline CDR1 reads MNHEY; CDR2 reads SVGAGI. CDR3 DNA sequence: TGTGGCAGCAGCCGAGCCCCCGTTGAGGTAGCTTTCTTT. Translation gives CGSSRAPVEVAFF.

This clonotype counts as medium-sized. The chain uses TRBV7-2 and TRBJ2-7; 7 bases line up with TRBD1. Germline loops: CDR1 SGHTA, CDR2 FQGNSA. The CDR3 loop spans 14 amino acids. The V gene end was trimmed by 5 bases and the J gene end by 3 bases; junction bases not matched to a gene: 7. In nucleotides, the CDR3 is TGTGCCAGCAGCCGACGGGACAGCTACTACGAGCAGTACTTC. It specifies CASSRRDSYYEQYF. Variable domain in full (rest from reference TRBV7-2 and TRBJ2-7): GAGVSQSPSNKVTEKGKDVELRCDPISGHTALYWYRQSLGQGLEFLIYFQGNSAPDKSGLPSDRFSAERTGGSVSTLTIQRTQQEDSAVYLCASSRRDSYYEQYFGPGTRLTVT.

In its sample, this clonotype was seen many times. The chain couples TRBV9 to TRBJ2-1, with a tentative D call TRBD1 (5 bases). The ends were cut back, 0 bases at V and 6 bases at J, with 10 bases in the middle. This CDR3 has 14 residues. Germline V lookup: CDR1 SGDLS, CDR2 YYNGEE. CDR3 in DNA: TGTGCCAGCAGCGTAGCAGGGAACCGCAATGAGCAGTTCTTC. Its translation: CASSVAGNRNEQFF.

This clonotype appeared many times. The rearrangement uses TRBV29-1 and TRBJ2-3; TRBD1 is a possible D gene (5 bases). Between the trimmed V and J ends, which lost 7 bases and 1 base, there was a span of 9 bases. The CDR3 covers 12 residues. CDR1 and CDR2 from the germline V gene are SQVTM and ANQGSEA. In nucleotides, the CDR3 is TGCAGCGCCCAGGGCGGCACAGATACGCAGTATTTT. This sequence encodes CSAQGGTDTQYF.

This clonotype was observed many times. This chain connects TRBV6-5 to TRBJ1-1; 7 bases map to TRBD1. V was clipped by 2 bases and J by 6 bases; unmatched bases: 3. Germline V lookup: CDR1 MNHEY, CDR2 SVGAGI. This CDR3 is built from 13 residues. The chain's CDR3 is CASSYLDRPEAFF. The CDR3 DNA sequence: TGTGCCAGCAGTTACCTGGACAGGCCTGAAGCTTTCTTT.

This clonotype was seen only a few times. This rearrangement joins TRBV5-4 to TRBJ2-5, with 7 positions matching TRBD2. Germline CDR1 is SGHNT and CDR2 is YYREEE (reference sequence). V dropped 4 bases and J dropped 2; count of bases not matched to a gene: 5. This CDR3 contains 14 residues. The CDR3 DNA reads as TGTGCCAGCAGCCGCCCGGGACTACAAGAGACCCAGTACTTC. Encoded protein: CASSRPGLQETQYF.

This chain links TRBV6-5 with TRBJ1-4; 7 positions match TRBD1. This CDR3 contains 16 residues. Germline V CDR1 and CDR2: MNHEY, SVGAGI. V gave up 0 bases and J gave up 4 bases; unmatched junction bases: 5. The CDR3 coding sequence is TGTGCCAGCAGTTACTCCACAGGGGACCATAATGAAAAACTGTTTTTT. Protein sequence: CASSYSTGDHNEKLFF.

This clonotype was counted a few times. The V and J genes are TRBV28 and TRBJ2-7; 12 bases fit TRBD2. V gave up 6 bases and J gave up 6 bases; unmatched junction bases: 9. Germline V gene lookup returns CDR1 MDHEN and CDR2 SYDVKM. The CDR3 is made up of 15 amino acids. For the CDR3, the DNA is TGTGCCAGCAGCCGCCGACTAGCGGGAGTCAGCGAGCAGTACTTC. Translated: CASSRRLAGVSEQYF.

This clonotype showed up many times. This rearrangement joins TRBV25-1 to TRBJ1-1; D is perhaps TRBD1 (5 bases). With 7 bases removed from V and 3 bases from J, the gap between germline ends came to 9 bases. There are 12 residues in the CDR3. In germline, CDR1 is MGHDK, CDR2 SYGVNS. The CDR3 DNA reads as TGTGCCAGCACTGCAGGGTACACTGAAGCTTTCTTT. Protein sequence: CASTAGYTEAFF.

This clonotype has a count of ten or more. The V and J genes are TRBV12-3 or TRBV12-4 and TRBJ1-5; D is unresolved. V lost 6 bases and J 5 bases, leaving 11 bases between the germline ends. The CDR3 is 13 amino acids. CDR3 in DNA: TGTGCCAGCAGCTCCAGCTATGATCAGCCCCAGCATTTT. It codes for CASSSSYDQPQHF.

This clonotype was seen at least ten times. This chain uses TRBV12-3 or TRBV12-4 with TRBJ1-3; TRBD1 is a possible D gene (5 bases). The CDR3 runs to 16 residues. V gave up 0 bases and J gave up 2 bases, with 11 bases separating them. As DNA, the CDR3 is TGTGCCAGCAGTTTAGCGGGTACAGGAACTGGAAACACCATATATTTT. It yields the protein CASSLAGTGTGNTIYF.

There are many counts of this clonotype. This chain joins TRBV28 and TRBJ2-7; D might be TRBD2 (7 bases). Germline CDR1 and CDR2: MDHEN and SYDVKM. The CDR3 spans 13 residues. V lost 6 bases to trimming and J lost 0 bases, with 9 bases between them. The CDR3 nucleotides are TGTGCCAGCAGCGGGGGGCACTCCTACGAGCAGTACTTC. This encodes CASSGGHSYEQYF.

The chain recombines TRBV5-1 with TRBJ2-5; 8 nucleotides align to TRBD1. This CDR3 spans 15 amino acids. CDR1 and CDR2 from the germline V gene are SGHRS and YFSETQ. The V and J ends lost 4 bases and 5 bases, in that order; junction bases with no gene match: 10. The DNA of the CDR3 is TGCGCCAGCAGCCCTGGGACAGGACGATGGGAGACCCAGTACTTC. This codes for CASSPGTGRWETQYF.

This clonotype was counted ten times or more. The chain combines TRBV4-1 with TRBJ2-3; maybe TRBD2 (6 bases). CDR3 length: 16 amino acids. V lost 0 bases, J lost 3 bases, and 13 bases lay in between. Germline CDR1 reads MGHRA; CDR2 reads YSYEKL. The CDR3 nucleotides are TGCGCCAGCAGCCAAGATCTTTTGCGGGGTACAGATACGCAGTATTTT. Its protein is CASSQDLLRGTDTQYF.